This entry lists 29 T cell receptor beta chains sequenced from one sample in a study of cytomegalovirus exposure and HLA in healthy donors. It was with 60 Vbeta and 13 Jbeta primers that the PCR ran. Produced via immunoSEQ multiplex PCR; TCRdb's table is partial and in-frame only. The sample gives about 140,000 clones, 80% of which show up once; approximately 5.1% is in the top ten. What was sequenced was PBMCs. The origin of the receptors is a male donor in good health and CMV-seronegative.

The chain uses TRBV6-5 and TRBJ1-1; D is unresolved. Trimming took 7 bases from V and 1 from J, leaving 16 bases between them. This CDR3 region has 15 residues. Germline lookup yields CDR1 MNHEY and CDR2 SVGAGI. The chain's CDR3 is CASILVRGSNTEAFF. CDR3 bases: TGTGCCAGCATCTTAGTGCGGGGTTCGAACACTGAAGCTTTCTTT.

The chain couples TRBV4-1 to TRBJ1-5; TRBD1 might be the D (6 bases). The germline CDR1 and CDR2 sequences are MGHRA and YSYEKL. The CDR3 consists of 15 residues. V lost 1 base to trimming and J lost 9 bases, with 16 bases between them. In nucleotides, the CDR3 is TGCGCCAGCAGCCAAGTGCCAGGGGTATCGAGGCCCCAGCATTTT. It yields the protein CASSQVPGVSRPQHF.

The chain is built from TRBV7-2 and TRBJ2-7; 7 positions agree with TRBD1. Trimming took 3 bases from V and 3 from J; bases not matched to a gene: 5. Germline V gives CDR1 SGHTA, CDR2 FQGNSA. This CDR3 region has 14 residues. CDR3 DNA sequence: TGTGCCAGCAGCTTCACCCGGGACAGCTACGAGCAGTACTTC. Translation gives CASSFTRDSYEQYF.

J is TRBJ2-2 and V is TRBV18; D remains ambiguous. This CDR3 has 14 residues. In germline, CDR1 is KGHSH, CDR2 LQKENI. V lost 3 bases and J 5 bases, leaving 10 bases between the germline ends. CDR3 bases: TGTGCCAGCTCACCGAGTCAGGCAACCGGGGAGCTGTTTTTT. It specifies CASSPSQATGELFF.

This clone was seen just once. The gene calls are TRBV5-6 and TRBJ2-5, with 10 bases identical to TRBD1. Germline loops: CDR1 SGHDT, CDR2 YYEEEE. With V trimmed by 3 bases and J by 5 bases, 13 bases remained unmatched. CDR3 size: 17 residues. This chain's CDR3 is CASSSGPGQGNRETQYF. The DNA of the CDR3 is TGTGCCAGCAGCTCTGGACCGGGACAGGGGAATCGGGAGACCCAGTACTTC.

The sample holds one count of this clone. V and J are TRBV5-6 and TRBJ1-1; no definite D call. V lost 2 bases to trimming and J lost 7 bases, with 9 bases between them. Looked up from germline, CDR1 is SGHDT and CDR2 is YYEEEE. The length of the CDR3 is 12 residues. The CDR3 nucleotides read TGTGCCAGCAGCTTTTGGTCAGGTGAAGCTTTCTTT. It specifies CASSFWSGEAFF.

The chain links TRBV7-2 to TRBJ1-3; a possible D gene is TRBD1 (5 bases). CDR1 and CDR2 from the germline V gene are SGHTA and FQGNSA. V was trimmed by 8 bases and J by 8 bases, leaving 19 bases between them. The CDR3 sequence is 14 residues long. CDR3 DNA: TGTGCCAGCCGCCCGGCGGGGGATAAGGACACCATATATTTT. As protein: CASRPAGDKDTIYF.

The V gene is TRBV7-2, the J gene TRBJ2-3, with 7 bases aligning to TRBD2. The V gene's germline CDR1 is SGHTA and CDR2 FQGNSA. CDR3 length: 16 residues. Trimming cost V 7 bases and J 5 bases; bases outside gene matches: 15. DNA for the CDR3: TGTGCCAGCACCTCCCGGGTAGGCTGGGAGGGAGATACGCAGTATTTT. Translated, it gives CASTSRVGWEGDTQYF.

The chain links TRBV28 to TRBJ2-5, with TRBD1 matching over 7 bases. Trimming removed 9 bases from V and 3 bases from J; junction bases left unmatched: 10. In germline, CDR1 is MDHEN, CDR2 SYDVKM. This CDR3 comprises 14 residues. The CDR3 protein is CASTLDRMEETQYF. CDR3 nucleotide sequence: TGTGCCAGTACCCTGGACAGGATGGAAGAGACCCAGTACTTC.

The rearrangement links TRBV7-9 to TRBJ1-1, with unresolved D. Germline values: CDR1 SEHNR, CDR2 FQNEAQ (reference sequence). The V end lost 2 bases, the J end lost 8 bases, and 24 bases lay between the germline ends. This CDR3 has 17 amino acids. CDR3 bases: TGTGCCAGCAGCTTACATTCAGGCTCCACTCGTTCTCGGGAAGCTTTCTTT. It codes for CASSLHSGSTRSREAFF.

The rearrangement links TRBV4-1 to TRBJ1-6; 8 bases are shared with TRBD1. V gave up 4 bases and J gave up 7 bases; unmatched junction bases: 12. The CDR3 is 17 amino acids. Germline values: CDR1 MGHRA, CDR2 YSYEKL. CDR3 region: CASSLNPPGGLNSPLHF. CDR3 DNA: TGCGCCAGCAGCCTGAACCCCCCAGGGGGCTTGAATTCACCCCTCCACTTT.

This chain links TRBV7-9 with TRBJ1-2; 11 bases are a match to TRBD1. V shed 5 bases and J 4 bases; nucleotides not matched to a gene: 3. The CDR3 is 14 residues long. Germline-derived CDR1 and CDR2 are SEHNR and FQNEAQ (reference sequence). CDR3 region: CASSLGQGAYGYTF. CDR3 nucleotide sequence: TGTGCCAGCAGCCTAGGACAGGGGGCCTATGGCTACACCTTC.

The J gene is TRBJ2-7, the V gene TRBV11-2, with 11 bases that match TRBD1. Germline values: CDR1 SGHAT, CDR2 FQNNGV. The CDR3 runs to 14 residues. Unmatched junction bases numbered 9, after V lost 5 bases and J lost 9 bases. The CDR3 region is CASSVAGQGVRQYF. The CDR3 bases are TGTGCCAGCAGCGTCGCGGGACAGGGGGTCCGGCAGTACTTC.

V is TRBV10-3 and J is TRBJ1-5; D perhaps matches TRBD1 (5 bases). V lost 10 bases and J lost 3, with 16 bases in between. The CDR3 runs to 14 residues. Germline values: CDR1 ENHRY, CDR2 SYGVKD. The CDR3 sequence: CASRFGGDNQPQHF. The CDR3 DNA reads TGTGCCAGCCGATTTGGGGGGGACAATCAGCCCCAGCATTTT.

This clone was recorded only once. The genes are TRBV19 and TRBJ1-4, with a weak D call TRBD1 (5 bases). The V end lost 7 bases, the J end lost 6 bases, and 15 bases lay between the germline ends. The CDR3 totals 14 residues. The V gene's germline CDR1 is LNHDA and CDR2 SQIVND (reference sequence). The CDR3 here is CASKSGPLHEKLFF. The CDR3, as DNA: TGTGCCAGTAAATCAGGGCCTCTGCATGAAAAACTGTTTTTT.

The genes are TRBV6-5 and TRBJ1-6; D is undetermined. The CDR3 loop spans 13 amino acids. With 7 bases removed from V and 8 bases from J, the gap between germline ends came to 12 bases. Germline V gene sequence: CDR1 MNHEY, CDR2 SVGAGI. CDR3 loop: CASTPRLDSPLHF. CDR3 sequence (DNA): TGTGCCAGCACCCCTAGGCTTGATTCACCCCTCCACTTT.

This clone was recorded a few times. The rearrangement uses TRBV29-1 and TRBJ2-1; D may be TRBD2 (5 bases). CDR3 length equals 16 residues. The V gene lost 4 bases and the J gene lost 0 bases, with 16 bases spanning the gap. CDR1 is SQVTM and CDR2 is ANQGSEA in the germline V gene. The CDR3 nucleotides read TGCAGCGTTGGGGCGAGGGCCACCCTCTCCTACAATGAGCAGTTCTTC. Its translation: CSVGARATLSYNEQFF.

This clone has just a few counts. The chain recombines TRBV18 with TRBJ2-1; 12 nucleotides match TRBD2. CDR3 length: 16 residues. V was clipped by 0 bases and J by 9 bases; unmatched bases: 6. CDR1 KGHSH and CDR2 LQKENI come from the germline V gene. CDR3 residues: CASSPPSSGGVGEQFF. The CDR3 DNA follows: TGTGCCAGCTCACCACCTTCTAGCGGGGGGGTCGGTGAGCAGTTCTTC.

The rearrangement links TRBV30 to TRBJ1-2; TRBD1 matches 9 bases. J gave up 2 bases and V 5 bases, and 0 bases lay outside the gene matches. CDR3 length: 12 residues. Germline V gene lookup returns CDR1 GTSNPN and CDR2 SVGIG (reference sequence). The CDR3 loop reads CAWGTGNYGYTF. For the CDR3, the DNA is TGTGCCTGGGGGACAGGGAACTATGGCTACACCTTC.

The gene calls are TRBV18 and TRBJ1-4; weak D call: TRBD1 (5 bases). Germline loops: CDR1 KGHSH, CDR2 LQKENI. There are 14 residues in the CDR3. V was cut by 3 bases and J by 11 bases, with 16 bases left in between. In DNA form, the CDR3 reads TGTGCCAGCTCACCTCAGGGAATGGTGGAGAAACTGTTTTTT. Translating it yields CASSPQGMVEKLFF.

The J gene is TRBJ2-7, the V gene TRBV5-1, with D perhaps TRBD1 (5 bases). V lost 4 bases, J lost 0 bases, and 11 bases lay in between. Germline V gives CDR1 SGHRS, CDR2 YFSETQ. The CDR3 sequence is 14 residues long. DNA for the CDR3: TGCGCCAGCAGCCCGGACAAACCCTCCTACGAGCAGTACTTC. This sequence encodes CASSPDKPSYEQYF.

This chain uses TRBV6-6 with TRBJ2-4, with D uncertain. The germline gives CDR1 MNHNY, CDR2 SVGAGI (reference sequence). V was pared by 6 bases and J by 4 bases, with 10 bases between. The CDR3 spans 13 residues. CDR3 coding DNA: TGTGCCAGCAGCCTCGATACAAAAAACATTCAGTACTTC. Translated, it gives CASSLDTKNIQYF.

V is TRBV16 and J is TRBJ1-5; D possibly corresponds to TRBD1 (6 bases). This CDR3 contains 14 residues. Per germline, CDR1 KGHSY and CDR2 FQNENV. The V end was cut by 2 bases, the J end by 4 bases, with 9 bases between. The CDR3 DNA reads TGTGCCAGCAGCCAAGGGGGCGGGAATCAGCCCCAGCATTTT. It codes for CASSQGGGNQPQHF.

The CDR3 DNA is TGTGCCAGCAGTCCCAGGGACAGCGACAAAACCTATAGCAATCAGCCCCAGCATTTT. Protein: CASSPRDSDKTYSNQPQHF. The chain employs TRBV2 and TRBJ1-5; 7 bases fit TRBD1. This CDR3 is 19 amino acids long. Germline-derived CDR1 and CDR2 are SNHLY and FYNNEI. V trimming: 5 bases; J trimming: 0 bases; junction bases outside the gene matches: 16.

The CDR3 sequence is CASSYEPLKEAFF. Here the CDR3 DNA reads TGTGCCAGCAGTTACGAACCCCTCAAGGAGGCTTTCTTT. J is TRBJ1-1 and V is TRBV6-6; D not resolved. Germline CDR1 reads MNHNY; CDR2 reads SVGAGI (reference sequence). V lost 2 bases, J lost 11 bases, and 15 bases lay in between. The CDR3 has 13 residues.

This clone was counted once. The gene calls are TRBV28 and TRBJ1-6; perhaps TRBD1 as D (5 bases). The ends were cut back, 7 bases at V and 0 bases at J, with 22 bases in the middle. This CDR3 region has 19 residues. Germline V gene sequence: CDR1 MDHEN, CDR2 SYDVKM. CDR3 in amino acids: CASNPDRGVVGSYNSPLHF. The CDR3 DNA reads TGTGCCAGCAACCCAGACCGGGGGGTGGTGGGCTCCTATAATTCACCCCTCCACTTT. Full variable domain (outside the CDR3, taken from reference TRBV28 and TRBJ1-6): DVKVTQSSRYLVKRTGEKVFLECVQDMDHENMFWYRQDPGLGLRLIYFSYDVKMKEKGDIPEGYSVSREKKERFSLILESASTNQTSMYLCASNPDRGVVGSYNSPLHFGNGTRLTVT.

This clone has only one observation. The CDR3 loop reads CASSDRTGGGETQYF. In DNA form, the CDR3 reads TGCGCCAGCAGTGATAGGACGGGGGGCGGAGAGACCCAGTACTTC. This rearrangement joins TRBV10-2 to TRBJ2-5; perhaps TRBD2 as D (7 bases). Germline V CDR1 and CDR2: WSHSY, SAAADI. V lost 3 bases to trimming and J lost 4 bases, with 15 bases between them. The CDR3 has 15 residues.

The rearrangement links TRBV4-2 to TRBJ1-5; tentatively, D is TRBD1 (6 bases). Trimming removed 5 bases from V and 4 bases from J, with 12 bases in between. CDR1 is LGHNA, CDR2 YNFKEQ, per germline. This CDR3 spans 14 amino acids. The CDR3: CASSFGQLNQPQHF. CDR3 sequence (DNA): TGTGCCAGCAGCTTTGGACAGCTAAATCAGCCCCAGCATTTT.

The V call is TRBV5-1, the J call TRBJ2-2, with 7 nucleotides matching TRBD1. After removal of 0 bases from V and 3 bases from J, the junction contained 5 bases not matched to a gene. CDR3 length: 16 residues. Germline CDR1 is SGHRS and CDR2 is YFSETQ. The CDR3 sequence: CASSLGTGVHTGELFF. In DNA form, the CDR3 reads TGCGCCAGCAGCTTGGGTACAGGGGTCCACACCGGGGAGCTGTTTTTT.